Presented here are 18 T cell receptor beta chains from one specimen sequenced in a study of regulatory T cells in long-lasting Graves disease. Arm-PCR of CDR3 regions and iRepertoire HTBI primers were the basis on which TCR beta libraries were built. TCRdb redid the calling of the multiplex PCR reads with MiXCR, one entry per CDR3 protein. This sample has 350,000 to 500,000 distinct CDR3 sequences; roughly 23% occur once, and the top ten carry 14%. Time point specified: persistent/refractory GD, antithyroid drugs over 5 years with positive TRAb. The TCR library was prepared using RNA isolated from PBMCs. Sequenced material: peripheral blood mononuclear cells (PBMCs), taken when the disease was refractory, from a patient treated with antithyroid drugs. These receptor sequences come from a female donor with Graves disease.

This clonotype appeared many times. V and J are TRBV28 and TRBJ2-4, with TRBD1 as a possible D gene (6 bases). Germline V CDR1 and CDR2: MDHEN, SYDVKM. Trimming shortened V by 2 bases and J by 0 bases, and 14 bases separated the two germline ends. The CDR3 covers 17 residues. This chain's CDR3 is CASSLGEKGVAKNIQYF. CDR3 coding DNA: TGTGCCAGCAGTTTAGGGGAAAAGGGGGTAGCCAAAAACATTCAGTACTTC. The full variable domain, its missing parts supplied by reference TRBV28 and TRBJ2-4, is DVKVTQSSRYLVKRTGEKVFLECVQDMDHENMFWYRQDPGLGLRLIYFSYDVKMKEKGDIPEGYSVSREKKERFSLILESASTNQTSMYLCASSLGEKGVAKNIQYFGAGTRLSVL.

This clonotype was seen repeatedly, ten times or more. The rearrangement uses TRBV5-1 and TRBJ1-2; D perhaps matches TRBD1 (5 bases). From germline, CDR1 is SGHRS and CDR2 YFSETQ. The CDR3 has 14 amino acids. With 4 bases removed from V and 4 bases from J, the gap between germline ends came to 14 bases. This CDR3 is CASSQSQGTYGYTF. CDR3 DNA sequence: TGCGCCAGCAGCCAGAGTCAGGGTACCTATGGCTACACCTTC.

This clonotype turned up a few times. The CDR3 reads CASRQSQSFGPNEKLFF. DNA for the CDR3: TGCGCCAGCAGACAATCTCAGTCGTTCGGGCCCAATGAAAAACTGTTTTTT. V is TRBV5-1 and J is TRBJ1-4, with D unresolved. Between the trimmed V and J ends, which lost 5 bases and 5 bases, there was a span of 22 bases. Looked up from germline, CDR1 is SGHRS and CDR2 is YFSETQ. The CDR3 is 17 residues long.

The chain employs TRBV2 and TRBJ2-1; TRBD2 matches at 13 bases. Looked up from germline, CDR1 is SNHLY and CDR2 is FYNNEI. After removal of 10 bases from V and 7 bases from J, the junction contained 16 bases not matched to a gene. The CDR3 spans 17 residues. The CDR3, as DNA: TGTGCCACCCGACCCGAGACTAGCGGGAGGCCGGGTAATGAGCAGTTCTTC. It is translated as CATRPETSGRPGNEQFF.

This clonotype was seen at least ten times. CDR3 DNA sequence: TGTGCCAGCAGCCACAACCCCGGCGAGACCCAGTACTTC. This translates into CASSHNPGETQYF. This chain joins TRBV3-1 and TRBJ2-5; the D is unclear. In germline, CDR1 is LGHDT, CDR2 YNNKEL (reference sequence). V was cut by 3 bases and J by 5 bases, with 10 bases left in between. CDR3 length: 13 amino acids.

This clonotype was found many times. The gene calls are TRBV2 and TRBJ2-7; D may be TRBD2 (5 bases). CDR1 is SNHLY and CDR2 is FYNNEI in the germline V gene. The CDR3 covers 14 residues. Trimming removed 8 bases from V and 4 bases from J, with 18 bases in between. The CDR3 DNA reads as TGTGCCAGCGAGGCGGGTGTGTTCGGGTACGAGCAGTACTTC. This gives the protein CASEAGVFGYEQYF.

This clonotype was counted between two and nine times. The gene calls are TRBV5-6 and TRBJ2-1, with 8 bases identical to TRBD2. Germline V CDR1 and CDR2: SGHDT, YYEEEE. The ends lost 3 bases at V and 0 bases at J; junction bases unmatched: 17. The CDR3 is 20 residues long. The CDR3 loop reads CASSYGLLREGQSSYNEQFF. The DNA of the CDR3 is TGTGCCAGCAGCTACGGTCTTCTACGGGAGGGCCAGAGCTCCTACAATGAGCAGTTCTTC.

This clonotype was recorded many times. The CDR3 DNA is TGCGCCAGCAGCACGACAGGGGGTCCTGAAGCTTTCTTT. Translating it yields CASSTTGGPEAFF. The chain uses TRBV5-1 and TRBJ1-1; 9 nucleotides align to TRBD1. Unmatched junction bases numbered 4, after V lost 4 bases and J lost 6 bases. The CDR3 is made up of 13 amino acids. Germline V lookup: CDR1 SGHRS, CDR2 YFSETQ.

This clonotype was seen ten or more times. This chain connects TRBV3-1 to TRBJ2-7, with 9 bases fitting TRBD2. The J segment lost 4 bases and the V segment lost 0 bases, leaving 7 bases of the junction unmatched. This CDR3 has 16 amino acids. Germline loops: CDR1 LGHDT, CDR2 YNNKEL (reference sequence). CDR3 in amino acids: CASSQDLASGTYEQYF. For the CDR3, the DNA is TGTGCCAGCAGCCAAGACTTGGCTAGCGGGACGTACGAGCAGTACTTC.

Only one count was recorded for this clonotype. A read error may be the cause here, since a much bigger clone is one base away. The chain couples TRBV28 to TRBJ1-1; TRBD1 is a possible D gene (5 bases). V lost 2 bases, J lost 6 bases, and 10 bases lay in between. The CDR3 is 13 amino acids. From germline, CDR1 is MDHEN and CDR2 SYDVKM. For the CDR3, the DNA is TGTGCCAGCAGTTTAGAGGGGAGGGCTGAAGCTTTCTTT. This translates into CASSLEGRAEAFF.

This clonotype has just a few counts. This may come from a read error, since a much larger clone is one base off. The CDR3 ends on some other residue instead of the conserved phenylalanine or tryptophan, so this is likely a read error. The chain is built from TRBV28 and TRBJ2-5, with D maybe TRBD2 (5 bases). This CDR3 has 12 residues. The V and J ends lost 6 bases and 5 bases respectively, with 10 bases between them. CDR1 MDHEN and CDR2 SYDVKM come from the germline V gene. The CDR3 spells CASSGDGETQYS. Written as DNA, the CDR3 is TGTGCCAGCAGCGGGGATGGGGAGACCCAGTACTCC.

This clonotype was seen repeatedly, ten times or more. The V call is TRBV28, the J call TRBJ2-5; D gene uncertain. The V end was cut by 5 bases, the J end by 6 bases, with 13 bases between. The CDR3 sequence is 13 residues long. CDR1 MDHEN and CDR2 SYDVKM come from the germline V gene. CDR3 loop: CASSPQSTKTQYF. Written as DNA, the CDR3 is TGTGCCAGCAGTCCCCAATCGACAAAGACCCAGTACTTC. The whole variable domain, remainder taken from reference TRBV28 and TRBJ2-5, is DVKVTQSSRYLVKRTGEKVFLECVQDMDHENMFWYRQDPGLGLRLIYFSYDVKMKEKGDIPEGYSVSREKKERFSLILESASTNQTSMYLCASSPQSTKTQYFGPGTRLLVL.

The V call is TRBV5-8, the J call TRBJ2-7; 9 nucleotides line up with TRBD2. V shed 2 bases, J shed 7 bases, and the junction held 7 bases outside the gene matches. The CDR3 sequence is 14 residues long. Germline CDR1 SGHTS, CDR2 YDEGEE. This chain's CDR3 is CASSLAGGEVEQYF. The CDR3, as DNA: TGTGCCAGCAGCTTAGCGGGAGGCGAGGTAGAGCAGTACTTC.

Ten or more counts support this clonotype. This chain links TRBV20-1 with TRBJ2-5; 8 bases are a match to TRBD2. This CDR3 region has 14 residues. V lost 0 bases to trimming and J lost 2 bases; unmatched junction nucleotides: 2. Per germline, CDR1 DFQATT and CDR2 SNEGSKA (reference sequence). The CDR3 reads CSARDASGQETQYF. The CDR3 DNA follows: TGCAGTGCTAGAGACGCTAGCGGGCAAGAGACCCAGTACTTC.

This clonotype appeared many times. V usage is TRBV6-1 and J usage is TRBJ1-5, with D unresolved. Germline-derived CDR1 and CDR2 are MNHNS and SASEGT. V lost 8 bases to trimming and J lost 4 bases, with 12 bases between them. The CDR3 sequence is 13 residues long. The CDR3: CASQTGGNQPQHF. In DNA form, the CDR3 reads TGTGCCAGCCAGACGGGTGGTAATCAGCCCCAGCATTTT.

The J gene is TRBJ1-3, the V gene TRBV27, with 8 positions matching TRBD1. The CDR3 length is 17 residues. Trimming took 3 bases from V and 0 from J; bases not matched to a gene: 7. Germline CDR1 is MNHEY and CDR2 is SMNVEV (reference sequence). CDR3 in DNA: TGTGCCAGCAGTTTGAATCCGACAGGGGCCTCTGGAAACACCATATATTTT. This gives the protein CASSLNPTGASGNTIYF.

The V gene is TRBV20-1, the J gene TRBJ1-5; D unresolved. With 1 base removed from V and 1 base from J, the gap between germline ends came to 8 bases. Germline CDR1 is DFQATT and CDR2 is SNEGSKA (reference sequence). The CDR3 consists of 14 residues. This CDR3 is CSARGPDSNQPQHF. CDR3 DNA sequence: TGCAGTGCTAGAGGACCGGACAGCAATCAGCCCCAGCATTTT.

J is TRBJ1-2 and V is TRBV6-2 or TRBV6-3; 7 nucleotides line up with TRBD1. The junction had 6 bases not matched to a gene; V was cut back by 6 bases and J by 5 bases. The CDR3 loop spans 13 amino acids. Germline V gene lookup returns CDR1 MNHEY and CDR2 SVGEGT. The CDR3 DNA follows: TGTGCCAGCAGAGCCGGGACAGAGTATGGCTACACCTTC. It yields the protein CASRAGTEYGYTF.